The 21 T cell receptor beta chains presented below share a single source sample, sequenced in a study of Ad26.COV2.S vaccination and SARS-CoV-2 variants. Treatment given: roughly 19 received Ad26.COV2.S at low or high dose, single or two shots; several received placebo; per-sample allocation not given. The study sampled participants on day 63 after the first vaccine or placebo injection. Clones were read by immunoSEQ multiplex PCR, and TCRdb kept only the in-frame ones, dropping some. There are 400,000 to 450,000 clones in the sample; roughly 87% occur only once, and less than 5.5% lies in the top ten. The sample was peripheral blood, taken in a trial of Ad26.COV2.S vaccine versus placebo. These TCRs come from a person between 18 and 60 years old who received the Ad26.COV2.S COVID-19 vaccine or a placebo.

This clone was detected only a few times. V usage is TRBV29-1 and J usage is TRBJ2-5; possible D gene TRBD2, 5 bases. The V and J ends lost 6 bases and 0 bases respectively, with 11 bases between them. This CDR3 has 13 amino acids. The germline CDR1 and CDR2 sequences are SQVTM and ANQGSEA. CDR3 loop: CSVGGSDQETQYF. CDR3 nucleotide sequence: TGCAGCGTAGGTGGGAGCGACCAAGAGACCCAGTACTTC.

The chain has TRBV2 and TRBJ1-2, with TRBD1 matching over 7 bases. The CDR3 sequence is 15 residues long. Germline V gene sequence: CDR1 SNHLY, CDR2 FYNNEI. Losses at the gene ends were 3 bases for V and 4 bases for J; bases not matched to a gene: 8. CDR3 DNA: TGTGCCAGCAGTGACCCGCAGGGGGGACTCTATGGCTACACCTTC. Protein product: CASSDPQGGLYGYTF.

V usage is TRBV7-3 and J usage is TRBJ2-1; 11 bases align to TRBD2. This CDR3 has 14 amino acids. Germline trimming cut 6 bases from V and 9 bases from J; bases unmatched to any gene: 7. Per the germline V gene, CDR1 is SGHTA and CDR2 is FQGTGA. CDR3 nucleotides: TGTGCCAGCAGGGAACTAGCGGGGGACGGTGAGCAGTTCTTC. Translation: CASRELAGDGEQFF.

This sequence joins TRBV6-6 and TRBJ2-5, with 7 bases lining up with TRBD2. This CDR3 contains 15 residues. Germline lookup yields CDR1 MNHNY and CDR2 SVGAGI (reference sequence). The V gene end was trimmed by 2 bases and the J gene end by 3 bases; junction bases not matched to a gene: 6. The CDR3 region is CASSYPRETEETQYF. The CDR3 DNA sequence: TGTGCCAGCAGTTACCCGCGGGAGACGGAAGAGACCCAGTACTTC.

The chain has TRBV7-8 and TRBJ2-3, with D possibly matching TRBD2 (6 bases). The CDR3 has 19 residues. Deletions cut 7 bases from V and 1 base from J, with 27 bases between. The germline V gene has CDR1 SGHVS and CDR2 FQNEAQ. The CDR3, as DNA: TGTGCCAGCACCAAACGCGGGACTTCTAAAACGATTCGCACAGATACGCAGTATTTT. Its translation is CASTKRGTSKTIRTDTQYF.

This chain uses TRBV5-1 with TRBJ1-2, with TRBD1 matching over 7 bases. The junction had 3 bases not matched to a gene; V was cut back by 0 bases and J by 4 bases. The CDR3 consists of 14 residues. CDR1 and CDR2 from the germline V gene are SGHRS and YFSETQ. The CDR3 coding sequence is TGCGCCAGCAGCTTGGGGACAGGACCCTATGGCTACACCTTC. Translating it yields CASSLGTGPYGYTF.

The gene calls are TRBV12-5 and TRBJ1-1; D is uncertain. Trimming pared 1 base from V and 2 bases from J, leaving 5 bases between. CDR1 LGHNT and CDR2 FRNRAP come from the germline V gene. The CDR3 length is 13 residues. For the CDR3, the DNA is TGTGCTAGTGGTTTGGCTTTTAACACTGAAGCTTTCTTT. The encoded protein is CASGLAFNTEAFF.

The chain employs TRBV18 and TRBJ2-5; no reliable D call. V lost 2 bases to trimming and J lost 3 bases, with 19 bases between them. The CDR3 extends over 17 amino acids. Per germline, CDR1 KGHSH and CDR2 LQKENI. CDR3 DNA: TGTGCCAGCTCACCAAGTGCTAGGGCCGCGGCGGAAGAGACCCAGTACTTC. This gives the protein CASSPSARAAAEETQYF.

V gene TRBV9 combines with J gene TRBJ2-1; D might be TRBD1 (6 bases). Trimming took 2 bases from V and 1 from J, leaving 10 bases between them. The germline gives CDR1 SGDLS, CDR2 YYNGEE. This CDR3 is built from 15 residues. CDR3 in amino acids: CASSVGAQSYNEQFF. CDR3 sequence (DNA): TGTGCCAGCAGCGTGGGGGCCCAGTCCTACAATGAGCAGTTCTTC.

The rearrangement uses TRBV27 and TRBJ2-7, with TRBD1 matching 7 bases. The CDR3 totals 14 residues. CDR1 and CDR2 from the germline V gene are MNHEY and SMNVEV (reference sequence). The junction had 2 bases not matched to a gene; V was cut back by 0 bases and J by 3 bases. CDR3 coding DNA: TGTGCCAGCAGTTTATCAGGGGGCTTCTACGAGCAGTACTTC. Its protein product is CASSLSGGFYEQYF.

The chain employs TRBV6-1 and TRBJ2-4, with 8 bases that match TRBD1. The V gene's germline CDR1 is MNHNS and CDR2 SASEGT. J gave up 6 bases and V 1 base, and 11 bases lay outside the gene matches. The CDR3 has 17 amino acids. This CDR3 is CASSEDPDRVEGNIQYF. CDR3 bases: TGTGCCAGCAGTGAAGATCCGGACAGGGTGGAAGGAAACATTCAGTACTTC.

This clone has only one observation. The chain has TRBV6-2 or TRBV6-3 and TRBJ1-1; no definite D call. The V end was cut by 5 bases, the J end by 7 bases, with 11 bases between. This CDR3 spans 12 amino acids. The germline CDR1 and CDR2 sequences are MNHEY and SVGEGT. The chain's CDR3 is CASSDPKGEAFF. DNA of the CDR3: TGTGCCAGCAGTGACCCTAAAGGTGAAGCTTTCTTT.

The rearrangement uses TRBV5-1 and TRBJ2-3; TRBD2 aligns across 7 bases. The germline CDR1 and CDR2 sequences are SGHRS and YFSETQ. J gave up 1 base and V 0 bases, and 8 bases lay outside the gene matches. This CDR3 has 17 residues. The CDR3 DNA sequence: TGCGCCAGCAGCTTGGCTAGCGGCCTCTACGGCACAGATACGCAGTATTTT. As protein: CASSLASGLYGTDTQYF.

This clone was observed once. The chain links TRBV25-1 to TRBJ2-5; perhaps D is TRBD1 or TRBD2 (5 bases each). Deletions cut 2 bases from V and 5 bases from J, with 18 bases between. This CDR3 comprises 16 residues. Germline assignment: CDR1 MGHDK and CDR2 SYGVNS. The CDR3 nucleotides read TGTGCCAGCAGTGAAGTACTGGGGACCTTAGTGGAGACCCAGTACTTC. It codes for CASSEVLGTLVETQYF.

The V call is TRBV12-5, the J call TRBJ2-7, with D perhaps TRBD1 (6 bases). There are 16 residues in the CDR3. The V gene's germline CDR1 is LGHNT and CDR2 FRNRAP. V gave up 6 bases and J gave up 2 bases, with 20 bases separating them. The DNA of the CDR3 is TGTGCTAGTGGACAATCACTCGGACAGCGACCCTACGAGCAGTACTTC. Translated, it gives CASGQSLGQRPYEQYF.

V and J are TRBV9 and TRBJ2-1; possible D gene TRBD2, 5 bases. The length of the CDR3 is 14 residues. Trimming left V 4 bases short and J 5 bases short, with 13 bases between. The germline V gene has CDR1 SGDLS and CDR2 YYNGEE. The CDR3 DNA sequence: TGTGCCAGCAGCCCGGGGAACTTTGACAATGAGCAGTTCTTC. Protein: CASSPGNFDNEQFF.

The rearrangement joins TRBV7-2 to TRBJ2-5, with D possibly being TRBD2 (6 bases). From germline, CDR1 is SGHTA and CDR2 FQGNSA. Trimming pared 2 bases from V and 4 bases from J, leaving 17 bases between. The CDR3 has 16 residues. CDR3 region: CASSLSRAGIGETQYF. For the CDR3, the DNA is TGTGCCAGCAGCTTAAGTAGGGCGGGGATAGGAGAGACCCAGTACTTC.

V usage is TRBV3-1 (or the pseudogene TRBV3-2) and J usage is TRBJ2-3; D is perhaps TRBD2 (6 bases). V gave up 3 bases and J gave up 6 bases, with 13 bases separating them. The length of the CDR3 is 14 residues. Germline V gene lookup returns CDR1 LGHDT and CDR2 YNNKEL (reference sequence). For the CDR3, the DNA is TGTGCCAGCAGCCAGGTAGCGGTGGGGGATACGCAGTATTTT. Translated, it gives CASSQVAVGDTQYF.

The rearrangement uses TRBV4-3 and TRBJ2-2, with D uncertain. This CDR3 spans 16 amino acids. Germline assignment: CDR1 LGHNA and CDR2 YSLEER. V was clipped by 1 base and J by 6 bases, with 15 bases between them. CDR3 residues: CASSQALHGEAGELFF. The CDR3 DNA reads as TGCGCCAGCAGCCAAGCCTTACACGGAGAGGCCGGGGAGCTGTTTTTT.

This clone was observed a single time. The chain uses TRBV5-1 and TRBJ2-5; D unclear. V was trimmed by 0 bases and J by 3 bases, leaving 3 bases between them. The CDR3 is made up of 12 amino acids. CDR1 and CDR2 (germline): SGHRS, YFSETQ. The CDR3 nucleotides are TGCGCCAGCAGCTTGGCCAAAGAGACCCAGTACTTC. Residues: CASSLAKETQYF. Supplemented by reference TRBV5-1 and TRBJ2-5, the full variable domain reads KAGVTQTPRYLIKTRGQQVTLSCSPISGHRSVSWYQQTPGQGLQFLFEYFSETQRNKGNFPGRFSGRQFSNSRSEMNVSTLELGDSALYLCASSLAKETQYFGPGTRLLVL.

The rearrangement uses TRBV7-8 and TRBJ2-7, with a tentative D call TRBD2 (5 bases). V lost 1 base and J 3 bases, leaving 7 bases between the germline ends. The CDR3 consists of 13 residues. Germline V gene sequence: CDR1 SGHVS, CDR2 FQNEAQ. CDR3 sequence (DNA): TGTGCCAGCAGCTTAGTAGGACTCTACGAGCAGTACTTC. It yields the protein CASSLVGLYEQYF.